This T cell receptor beta chain was captured by sequencing in a study of T-cell memory formation after mild COVID-19. About the study: Among the donors, TCR clusters were largely specific to each donor. Whole-study findings and limits: Researchers report contracting CD4+ clones mostly in CM and EM, with CD8+ clones in EMRA.

This CDR3 has 15 residues. V dropped 8 bases and J dropped 7; count of bases not matched to a gene: 12. Germline CDR1 MNHEY, CDR2 SMNVEV (reference sequence). About this clonotype: Its target is unknown.

TCRdb redid the calling of the 5' RACE reads with MiXCR, one entry per CDR3 protein. The table includes under 450,000 distinct CDR3 sequences, over 13% detected once. The chain combines TRBV27 with TRBJ1-5; 9 nucleotides agree with TRBD1. This clonotype was obtained from a man younger than 35 who had mild COVID-19 (a few samples of this study predate the infection). Cell type and time point are not known. Sequences were obtained from PBMCs or a T cell subset sorted from them (not recorded which). The chain's CDR3 is CASLPGQGVGQPQHF. The CDR3 nucleotides read TGTGCCAGCTTACCGGGACAGGGAGTCGGACAGCCCCAGCATTTT.